This T cell receptor beta chain derives from a study of cytomegalovirus exposure and HLA in healthy donors. Only in-frame clones appear in the TCRdb table, and some are missing; sequencing was by immunoSEQ multiplex PCR. The sample holds 150,000 to 200,000 clones; roughly 85% are singletons and the top ten take roughly 15%. Regarding the study as a whole: Most TCR sequences were seen very rarely across donors, but some public TCRs occurred in many. Reportedly, diagnosis of cytomegalovirus status by the classifier showed high specificity and sensitivity. It was 150 or so TCR beta chains that were listed as cytomegalovirus-associated.

In its sample, this clone was seen a few times. Its antigen is not known. The donors were in the roughly 130-subject validation cohort, distinct from the approximately 730-subject first cohort. After removal of 4 bases from V and 6 bases from J, the junction contained 4 bases not matched to a gene. Germline V gene lookup returns CDR1 SGHRS and CDR2 YFSETQ. This CDR3 is 14 amino acids long. This clonotype was sampled from a man younger than 35 in good health and CMV-seropositive. V usage is TRBV5-1 and J usage is TRBJ2-1, with 10 bases matching TRBD1. The sequencing input was PBMCs. This CDR3 is CASSVGQGVNEQFF. The CDR3 coding sequence is TGCGCCAGCAGCGTTGGACAGGGGGTCAATGAGCAGTTCTTC. Full variable domain (missing parts from reference TRBV5-1 and TRBJ2-1): KAGVTQTPRYLIKTRGQQVTLSCSPISGHRSVSWYQQTPGQGLQFLFEYFSETQRNKGNFPGRFSGRQFSNSRSEMNVSTLELGDSALYLCASSVGQGVNEQFFGPGTRLTVL.